This T cell receptor (beta chain) was sequenced in a study of shared clonotypes between healthy human individuals. V gave up 3 bases and J gave up 3 bases, with 6 bases separating them. The germline V gene encodes CDR1 MNHEY and CDR2 SVGAGI. The length of the CDR3 is 14 residues. In the naive CD8 group, cells lacked CD45RO and were positively selected for CCR7, so terminally differentiated effector memory CD45RA+ cells were left out. Each sorted subset replicate got 200 ng genomic DNA, tens of thousands of genomes. Clones were sequenced by immunoSEQ multiplex PCR, and TCRdb holds only the in-frame ones, with some missing. The table records about 2 million clones, just under 95% of them present only once.

Sequencing used naive CD8+ T cells sorted from blood. The gene calls are TRBV6-5 and TRBJ2-6; D call uncertain. The receptor was isolated from a man in his late teens or twenties in good health. The CDR3 sequence is CASSYSVGANVLTF. CDR3 bases: TGTGCCAGCAGTTATTCTGTTGGGGCCAACGTCCTGACTTTC.